This T cell receptor (beta chain) was sequenced during a study of blood T cell repertoires in COVID-19. Study-level information: Samples representing acute and convalescent COVID-19 were sourced from the United States, Italy and Spain. The analysed material was cDNA or gDNA that came from T cells, B-cell-depleted T cells, or PBMCs.

The assay was immunoSEQ multiplex PCR, and TCRdb's table has in-frame clones only and misses some. The repertoire consists of approximately 250,000 clones, with about nine tenths occurring once and the leading ten covering 1.2%. This CDR3 contains 12 residues. Germline lookup yields CDR1 SQVTM and CDR2 ANQGSEA. V was pared by 6 bases and J by 5 bases, with 5 bases of the junction left unmatched. This TCR came from a woman in her forties with acute COVID-19. The rearrangement links TRBV29-1 to TRBJ2-7; the match to TRBD1 covers 9 bases. Sequenced: PBMCs or T cells enriched from blood (not recorded which). CDR3 sequence reads: CSVSRDRDEQYF. The CDR3 DNA is TGCAGCGTAAGCCGGGACAGGGACGAGCAGTACTTC.